The entry below describes one TCR beta chain. The antigen remains undetermined. This CDR3 spans 17 amino acids. With 8 bases clipped from V and 6 bases from J, the junction kept 16 bases outside the gene matches. Germline lookup yields CDR1 MDHEN and CDR2 SYDVKM. The data are from a study of cytomegalovirus exposure and HLA in healthy donors. Whole-study findings and limits: Both high specificity and high sensitivity reportedly marked the classifier's diagnosis of cytomegalovirus status. Rare TCR sequences predominated, though certain public TCRs were found in many donors. Altogether, 160 or so TCR beta chains were recorded as cytomegalovirus-associated.

Some clones are missing from TCRdb's copy, which holds only in-frame ones; the method was immunoSEQ multiplex PCR. The repertoire holds about 280,000 clones, with approximately 90% as singletons. The sequence was collected from a woman aged 18-29 years in good health and CMV-seronegative. Sample: PBMCs. The gene calls are TRBV28 and TRBJ2-7; TRBD2 agrees at 13 bases. The chain's CDR3 is CASQYRLAGGPGGEQYF. DNA for the CDR3: TGTGCCAGCCAATACCGACTAGCGGGAGGACCGGGGGGCGAGCAGTACTTC.